The clone carrying this T cell receptor (beta chain) was observed a handful of times. Time point indicated: persistent/refractory GD, antithyroid drugs over 5 years with positive TRAb. From PBMCs, RNA was extracted and then used to make the TCR library. Clinicians diagnosed Graves' disease using American Thyroid Association guidelines. The record originates from a study of regulatory T cells in long-lasting Graves disease. Building the TCR beta libraries relied on iRepertoire HTBI primers, and CDR3 regions underwent Arm-PCR. TCRdb ran MiXCR on the multiplex PCR reads and lists one entry per CDR3 protein. The table includes some 300,000 distinct CDR3 sequences, 20% to 25% detected once. The receptor was derived from a female donor with Graves disease. The source was peripheral blood mononuclear cells (PBMCs), collected when the disease was refractory, from a patient treated with antithyroid drugs.

CDR3 residues: CASSPRDGREAGTGELFF. Here the CDR3 DNA reads TGTGCCAGCAGCCCCCGGGATGGGCGGGAGGCTGGCACCGGGGAGCTGTTTTTT. The V call is TRBV9, the J call TRBJ2-2, with 8 bases fitting TRBD2. Germline-derived CDR1 and CDR2 are SGDLS and YYNGEE. This CDR3 contains 18 residues. Trimming cost V 4 bases and J 4 bases; bases outside gene matches: 15.